This T cell receptor beta chain was documented in a study of shared clonotypes between healthy human individuals. Using immunoSEQ multiplex PCR, the repertoire was profiled, and TCRdb retains in-frame clones only, with some absent. The sample yields under 1,100,000 clones, under 80% seen once. The TCR was taken from a young man in good health. The sequenced material came from memory CD4+ T cells sorted from blood. As to subset: CD45RA-negative fraction.

For the CDR3, the DNA is TGTGCCAGCAGTCGAAGTCTTCACGAGCAGTACTTC. It encodes CASSRSLHEQYF. This chain joins TRBV6-5 and TRBJ2-7, with no clear D. From germline, CDR1 is MNHEY and CDR2 SVGAGI. The CDR3 contains 12 residues. V lost 5 bases and J 5 bases, leaving 10 bases between the germline ends.